The clone carrying this T cell receptor beta chain was detected only a few times. Its antigen remains unknown. This entry belongs to a study of CD8+CD57+ T cells in acquired aplastic anemia. Whole-study context: The average for DNA from sorted CD4+ and CD8+ cells was 3.2 ug. Whole-study results and caveats: Patients showed no significant difference from controls in CD8+ Simpson's diversity.

CDR3 length: 16 residues. Trimming removed 6 bases from V and 0 bases from J; junction bases left unmatched: 8. Germline V CDR1 and CDR2: MNHNY, SVGAGI (reference sequence). The sequenced patients had an expansion of CD8+CD57+ cells seen by flow cytometry. Genomic DNA, serving as template, underwent TCR beta VDJ and CDR3 profiling. TCRdb re-called the reads with MiXCR, one entry per CDR3 protein. The sample carries fewer than 250,000 distinct CDR3 sequences, around 46% recorded once. The chain uses TRBV6-6 and TRBJ2-1, with 7 bases identical to TRBD1. Material for sequencing was sorted CD4+, CD8+, or CD8+CD57+ T cells (not recorded which) from PBMCs. This receptor was taken from a human donor with aplastic anemia. CDR3 loop: CASSLNRGFSYNEQFF. CDR3 in DNA: TGTGCCAGCAGCTTAAACAGGGGTTTCTCCTACAATGAGCAGTTCTTC.